This TCR beta chain was captured by sequencing in a study of blood T cells in healthy people across ages. Germline-derived CDR1 and CDR2 are MGHRA and YSYEKL. V gave up 0 bases and J gave up 9 bases, with 12 bases separating them. The CDR3 runs to 14 residues. Study outcomes and limitations: Unknown donor CMV status possibly confounded expanded clonotype changes.

A note on this clonotype: Its antigen is unidentified.

It was with a sample-barcoded 5' primer and a J-beta primer mix that a second PCR of roughly 6 to 12 cycles was run. MiXCR was run by TCRdb on the 5' RACE reads, yielding one entry per CDR3 protein. Of over 950,000 distinct CDR3 sequences in the sample, approximately 38% were seen once. This sequence originates from a man aged 18 to 35 in good health. This chain connects TRBV4-1 to TRBJ2-4; D is perhaps TRBD1 or TRBD2 (5 bases each). The sequenced sample was blood. The CDR3 loop is CASSQEPNGGIQYF. CDR3 DNA: TGCGCCAGCAGCCAAGAGCCTAATGGGGGCATTCAGTACTTC.